The entry below describes one T cell receptor (beta chain). The sample belongs to a study of blood T cell repertoires in COVID-19. About the study: Sites across the United States, Italy and Spain contributed samples from acute and convalescent COVID-19.

In the original workflow: Reference gene primer amplification gave nucleated cell count estimates. Profiled with immunoSEQ multiplex PCR; TCRdb holds only in-frame clones, not every one. That table is the source of V, J and clone size, and D and trimming were worked out from the DNA. The data show some 94,000 clones, with less than 75% seen just once and 20% to 25% held by the top ten. This CDR3 is 15 amino acids long. The V segment lost 4 bases and the J segment 9 bases; nucleotides outside the gene matches: 9. The germline V gene encodes CDR1 SNHLY and CDR2 FYNNEI. The TCR originated in a woman aged 55-69 years in a cohort sampled during active or convalescent COVID-19. V and J are TRBV2 and TRBJ1-6; the match to TRBD1 covers 7 bases. The sample was peripheral blood. The CDR3 region is CASSGPRDSGSPLHF. CDR3 coding DNA: TGTGCCAGCAGTGGCCCCCGGGACAGCGGTTCACCCCTCCACTTT. Using reference TRBV2 and TRBJ1-6 for the parts outside the CDR3, the full variable domain is EPEVTQTPSHQVTQMGQEVILRCVPISNHLYFYWYRQILGQKVEFLVSFYNNEISEKSEIFDDQFSVERPDGSNFTLKIRSTKLEDSAMYFCASSGPRDSGSPLHFGNGTRLTVT.